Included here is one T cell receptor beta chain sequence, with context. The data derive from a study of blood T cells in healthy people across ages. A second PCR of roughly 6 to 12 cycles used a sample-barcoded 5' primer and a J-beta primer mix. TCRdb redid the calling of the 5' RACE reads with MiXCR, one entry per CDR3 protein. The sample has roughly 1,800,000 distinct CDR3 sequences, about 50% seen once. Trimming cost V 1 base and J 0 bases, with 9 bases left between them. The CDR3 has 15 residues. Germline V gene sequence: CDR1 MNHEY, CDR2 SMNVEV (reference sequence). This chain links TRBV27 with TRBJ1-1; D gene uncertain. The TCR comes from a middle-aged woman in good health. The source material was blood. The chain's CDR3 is CASSLLRDVNTEAFF. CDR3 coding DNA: TGTGCCAGCAGTTTATTGAGGGATGTGAACACTGAAGCTTTCTTT.